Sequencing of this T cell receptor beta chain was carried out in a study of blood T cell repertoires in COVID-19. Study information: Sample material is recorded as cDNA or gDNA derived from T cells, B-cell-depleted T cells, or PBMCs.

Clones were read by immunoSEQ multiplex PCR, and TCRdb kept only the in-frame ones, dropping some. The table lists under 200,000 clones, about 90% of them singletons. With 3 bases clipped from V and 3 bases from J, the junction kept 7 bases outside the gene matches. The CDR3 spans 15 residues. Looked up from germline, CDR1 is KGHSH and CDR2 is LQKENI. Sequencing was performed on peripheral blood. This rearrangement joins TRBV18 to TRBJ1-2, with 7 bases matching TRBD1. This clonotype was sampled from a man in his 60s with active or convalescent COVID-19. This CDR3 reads CASSPPGQLDYGYTF. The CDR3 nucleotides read TGTGCCAGCTCACCTCCGGGACAGCTTGACTATGGCTACACCTTC.